These 25 T cell receptor beta chains originate from one sample sequenced in a study of OX40 agonist ivuxolimab in advanced cancers. The library was produced with the immunoSEQ multiplex PCR assay. This is the immuneACCESS table as TCRdb keeps it, with only in-frame sequences that have V and J called. A part of the clones is gone; compared with another copy, unresolved V genes explain less than half, and the rest is unexplained. Counted in this sample were 65,000 to 95,000 clones; more than 90% of them appeared once. The ten top clones hold more than 5.5% of the sample. The sequencing used CD4+ or CD8+ T cells sorted from blood, collected in a trial of the OX40 agonist ivuxolimab. The receptors derive from an adult with an advanced solid tumor such as melanoma, head and neck, liver or kidney cancer.

This clone was seen just once. V gene TRBV7-6 combines with J gene TRBJ2-1, with a tentative D call TRBD2 (6 bases). The CDR3 covers 15 residues. The V gene's germline CDR1 is SGHVS and CDR2 FNYEAQ. Trimming stripped 5 bases from V and 8 bases from J, with 19 bases between. The CDR3 region is CASSAAGSRGHEQFF. In nucleotides, the CDR3 is TGTGCCAGCAGCGCGGCGGGATCACGAGGACATGAGCAGTTCTTC.

V usage is TRBV6-5 and J usage is TRBJ2-7, with D perhaps TRBD2 (5 bases). The CDR3 contains 14 residues. Germline CDR1 MNHEY, CDR2 SVGAGI. The V end was cut by 4 bases, the J end by 0 bases, with 10 bases between. Here the CDR3 reads CASSLSTISYEQYF. For the CDR3, the DNA is TGTGCCAGCAGTTTATCGACTATCTCCTACGAGCAGTACTTC.

The V gene is TRBV7-3, the J gene TRBJ2-5; 7 nucleotides line up with TRBD2. With 5 bases clipped from V and 3 bases from J, the junction kept 9 bases outside the gene matches. The length of the CDR3 is 15 residues. Per the germline V gene, CDR1 is SGHTA and CDR2 is FQGTGA. In DNA form, the CDR3 reads TGTGCCAGCAGCCCCGTCGGGGGGAAAGAAGAGACCCAGTACTTC. It is translated as CASSPVGGKEETQYF.

This clone has more than one count but fewer than ten. V usage is TRBV7-9 and J usage is TRBJ2-3; D is tentatively TRBD1 or TRBD2 (5 bases each). The CDR3 runs 13 residues. Per germline, CDR1 SEHNR and CDR2 FQNEAQ (reference sequence). V was clipped by 5 bases and J by 2 bases, with 8 bases between them. CDR3 sequence (DNA): TGTGCCAGCAGCCGGGGCTTCACAGATACGCAGTATTTT. It yields the protein CASSRGFTDTQYF.

This chain uses TRBV27 with TRBJ2-1, with 11 bases matching TRBD2. With V trimmed by 7 bases and J by 10 bases, 21 bases remained unmatched. Germline V gene sequence: CDR1 MNHEY, CDR2 SMNVEV (reference sequence). The CDR3 consists of 18 residues. The DNA of the CDR3 is TGTGCCAGCATCCCAGGGGGGCTAGCGGGAGGCTCCCCCCAGGAGCAGTTCTTC. The encoded protein is CASIPGGLAGGSPQEQFF.

The genes are TRBV14 and TRBJ2-7; D not resolved. Germline CDR1 SGHDN, CDR2 FVKESK. The ends were cut back, 1 base at V and 6 bases at J, with 13 bases in the middle. This CDR3 contains 14 residues. The CDR3 region is CASSQAVSVGEQYF. Here the CDR3 DNA reads TGTGCCAGCAGCCAAGCGGTGTCCGTCGGCGAGCAGTACTTC.

This clone appeared once. The chain carries TRBV19 and TRBJ2-7; the D gene is possibly TRBD1 (5 bases). This CDR3 region has 14 residues. The germline CDR1 and CDR2 sequences are LNHDA and SQIVND (reference sequence). Between the trimmed V and J ends, which lost 7 bases and 0 bases, there was a span of 13 bases. In DNA form, the CDR3 reads TGTGCCAGTAAGGCGCAGGGAAGCTCCTACGAGCAGTACTTC. Protein: CASKAQGSSYEQYF.

The chain combines TRBV19 with TRBJ2-3; 9 nucleotides align to TRBD1. CDR1 LNHDA and CDR2 SQIVND come from the germline V gene (reference sequence). There are 13 residues in the CDR3. This chain's CDR3 is CATNRGHTDTQYF. The CDR3 DNA follows: TGTGCGACTAACAGGGGGCACACAGATACGCAGTATTTT.

This clone was observed a few times. The chain is built from TRBV19 and TRBJ1-1; D is perhaps TRBD1 (6 bases). V lost 5 bases and J 11 bases, leaving 12 bases between the germline ends. Per the germline V gene, CDR1 is LNHDA and CDR2 is SQIVND (reference sequence). The CDR3 runs 11 residues. The CDR3 DNA reads TGTGCCAGTAGTCAGGGGAGGAGCGCTTTCTTT. This translates into CASSQGRSAFF.

V usage is TRBV7-8 and J usage is TRBJ2-2; D tentatively reads TRBD1 or TRBD2 (6 bases each). Germline V gene data show CDR1 as SGHVS and CDR2 as FQNEAQ. CDR3 length: 16 amino acids. The V and J ends lost 5 bases and 4 bases respectively, with 17 bases between them. The DNA for the CDR3 is TGTGCCAGCAGCCTCGGGGGCAGGGCGGGCACCGGGGAGCTGTTTTTT. This gives the protein CASSLGGRAGTGELFF.

This rearrangement joins TRBV10-3 to TRBJ2-3; 12 nucleotides align to TRBD2. V lost 5 bases, J lost 3 bases, and 3 bases stayed unmatched. Germline V CDR1 and CDR2: ENHRY, SYGVKD. The CDR3 is 15 amino acids. The CDR3 spells CAISLAGGPTDTQYF. CDR3 nucleotides: TGTGCCATCAGTCTAGCGGGAGGGCCGACAGATACGCAGTATTTT.

The CDR3 region has the DNA TGTGCCAGCAGGCAGGGTGGTGGGGCCAACGTCCTGACTTTC. Protein product: CASRQGGGANVLTF. The rearrangement links TRBV9 to TRBJ2-6; possible D gene TRBD1, 5 bases. V was cut by 5 bases and J by 3 bases, with 9 bases left in between. The CDR3 is 14 amino acids. The germline V gene encodes CDR1 SGDLS and CDR2 YYNGEE.

This clone occurred a few times. The chain combines TRBV28 with TRBJ1-5; D ambiguous. Germline V lookup: CDR1 MDHEN, CDR2 SYDVKM. The CDR3 consists of 15 residues. V was cut by 6 bases and J by 0 bases, with 12 bases left in between. In DNA form, the CDR3 reads TGTGCCAGCAGGGCTGGCATATATAGCAATCAGCCCCAGCATTTT. Protein sequence: CASRAGIYSNQPQHF. The full variable domain, completed using reference TRBV28 and TRBJ1-5, is DVKVTQSSRYLVKRTGEKVFLECVQDMDHENMFWYRQDPGLGLRLIYFSYDVKMKEKGDIPEGYSVSREKKERFSLILESASTNQTSMYLCASRAGIYSNQPQHFGDGTRLSIL.

The rearrangement uses TRBV6-1 and TRBJ2-4; 9 nucleotides agree with TRBD1. The CDR3 runs 15 residues. CDR1 and CDR2 from the germline V gene are MNHNS and SASEGT. J gave up 3 bases and V 8 bases, and 8 bases lay outside the gene matches. The CDR3 bases are TGTGCCAGCCTAACCGCGGGACAGGGCAAAAACATTCAGTACTTC. Amino acid sequence: CASLTAGQGKNIQYF.

The rearrangement uses TRBV6-1 and TRBJ1-1; TRBD1 matches at 8 bases. Unmatched junction bases numbered 3, after V lost 2 bases and J lost 10 bases. From germline, CDR1 is MNHNS and CDR2 SASEGT. This CDR3 is 12 amino acids long. CDR3 nucleotide sequence: TGTGCCAGCAGTGAATGGGGGACAGGAGCTTTCTTT. Residues: CASSEWGTGAFF.

The V gene is TRBV28, the J gene TRBJ2-3; TRBD2 matches at 10 bases. Per germline, CDR1 MDHEN and CDR2 SYDVKM. Losses at the gene ends were 6 bases for V and 4 bases for J; bases not matched to a gene: 7. This CDR3 has 15 amino acids. The CDR3 loop reads CASSVASGSADTQYF. The CDR3 nucleotides read TGTGCCAGCAGCGTGGCTAGCGGGAGTGCAGATACGCAGTATTTT. The whole variable domain, remainder taken from reference TRBV28 and TRBJ2-3, is DVKVTQSSRYLVKRTGEKVFLECVQDMDHENMFWYRQDPGLGLRLIYFSYDVKMKEKGDIPEGYSVSREKKERFSLILESASTNQTSMYLCASSVASGSADTQYFGPGTRLTVL.

The V and J genes are TRBV9 and TRBJ2-2; a weak D match, TRBD1 (5 bases). The CDR3 consists of 14 residues. V was clipped by 3 bases and J by 4 bases, with 10 bases between them. The germline V gene encodes CDR1 SGDLS and CDR2 YYNGEE. The CDR3 DNA sequence: TGTGCCAGCAGCGGTAGACAGTTCACCGGGGAGCTGTTTTTT. The encoded protein is CASSGRQFTGELFF. The entire variable domain, with the rest obtained from reference TRBV9 and TRBJ2-2, is as follows: DSGVTQTPKHLITATGQRVTLRCSPRSGDLSVYWYQQSLDQGLQFLIQYYNGEERAKGNILERFSAQQFPDLHSELNLSSLELGDSALYFCASSGRQFTGELFFGEGSRLTVL.

The V call is TRBV5-1, the J call TRBJ1-5, with TRBD1 matching 11 bases. CDR3 length: 15 residues. Germline assignment: CDR1 SGHRS and CDR2 YFSETQ. V lost 0 bases and J lost 6; bases outside the gene matches: 2. CDR3 in DNA: TGCGCCAGCAGCTTGGAGGGACAGGGGGGTCAGCCCCAGCATTTT. It translates to CASSLEGQGGQPQHF. The variable domain in full, completed from reference TRBV5-1 and TRBJ1-5, reads KAGVTQTPRYLIKTRGQQVTLSCSPISGHRSVSWYQQTPGQGLQFLFEYFSETQRNKGNFPGRFSGRQFSNSRSEMNVSTLELGDSALYLCASSLEGQGGQPQHFGDGTRLSIL.

The rearrangement joins TRBV28 to TRBJ2-6; 8 bases line up with TRBD1. Germline V CDR1 and CDR2: MDHEN, SYDVKM. The CDR3 loop spans 18 amino acids. V gave up 3 bases and J gave up 0 bases; unmatched junction bases: 7. The CDR3 protein is CASSFLGTGLSGANVLTF. CDR3 sequence (DNA): TGTGCCAGCAGTTTTTTAGGGACAGGACTCTCTGGGGCCAACGTCCTGACTTTC.

The J gene is TRBJ2-2, the V gene TRBV28; 7 nucleotides agree with TRBD2. The germline V gene encodes CDR1 MDHEN and CDR2 SYDVKM. Trimming at V came to 8 bases and at J to 4 bases, leaving 16 bases not matched to a gene. This CDR3 is 17 amino acids long. CDR3 in DNA: TGTGCCAGCCGGCCCCGGACTAGTCAATGGGGCACCGGGGAGCTGTTTTTT. This gives the protein CASRPRTSQWGTGELFF. Combining the CDR3 with reference TRBV28 and TRBJ2-2 gives the whole variable domain DVKVTQSSRYLVKRTGEKVFLECVQDMDHENMFWYRQDPGLGLRLIYFSYDVKMKEKGDIPEGYSVSREKKERFSLILESASTNQTSMYLCASRPRTSQWGTGELFFGEGSRLTVL.

This chain uses TRBV7-9 with TRBJ2-1, with TRBD1 as a possible D gene (5 bases). The CDR3 extends over 14 amino acids. Germline V CDR1 and CDR2: SEHNR, FQNEAQ (reference sequence). V gave up 2 bases and J gave up 5 bases, with 10 bases separating them. This CDR3 is CASSLSGAHNEQFF. The CDR3 DNA sequence: TGTGCCAGCAGCTTAAGTGGGGCACACAATGAGCAGTTCTTC. Together with reference TRBV7-9 and TRBJ2-1, the CDR3 gives the full variable domain: DTGVSQNPRHKITKRGQNVTFRCDPISEHNRLYWYRQTLGQGPEFLTYFQNEAQLEKSRLLSDRFSAERPKGSFSTLEIQRTEQGDSAMYLCASSLSGAHNEQFFGPGTRLTVL.

This clone has a single count. CDR3 loop: CASRTSGYNEQFF. The DNA of the CDR3 is TGTGCCAGCAGGACTAGCGGTTACAATGAGCAGTTCTTC. The gene calls are TRBV2 and TRBJ2-1, with 9 bases matching TRBD2. The CDR3 loop spans 13 amino acids. Germline lookup yields CDR1 SNHLY and CDR2 FYNNEI. V lost 6 bases, J lost 4 bases, and 1 base stayed unmatched.

This chain joins TRBV5-1 and TRBJ2-7; D might be TRBD1 (6 bases). This CDR3 contains 14 residues. V was shortened by 4 bases and J by 1 base, with 12 bases between the two germline ends. Looked up from germline, CDR1 is SGHRS and CDR2 is YFSETQ. CDR3 amino acids: CASSGTGMSYEQYF. Here the CDR3 DNA reads TGCGCCAGCAGCGGCACAGGGATGTCCTACGAGCAGTACTTC.

The V gene is TRBV19, the J gene TRBJ1-4; weak D call: TRBD1 (5 bases). This CDR3 is 14 amino acids long. The V gene lost 5 bases and the J gene lost 10 bases, with 17 bases spanning the gap. CDR1 is LNHDA, CDR2 SQIVND, per germline (reference sequence). This CDR3 is CASSSQGRVGKLFF. In DNA form, the CDR3 reads TGTGCCAGTAGTTCGCAGGGAAGAGTTGGAAAACTGTTTTTT. Based on the CDR3 plus reference TRBV19 and TRBJ1-4, the full variable domain is DGGITQSPKYLFRKEGQNVTLSCEQNLNHDAMYWYRQDPGQGLRLIYYSQIVNDFQKGDIAEGYSVSREKKESFPLTVTSAQKNPTAFYLCASSSQGRVGKLFFGSGTQLSVL.

The gene calls are TRBV18 and TRBJ2-3; no firm D call. Germline assignment: CDR1 KGHSH and CDR2 LQKENI. The length of the CDR3 is 13 residues. The germline V and J ends were trimmed by 3 bases and 6 bases, with 10 bases remaining between them. The CDR3 DNA follows: TGTGCCAGCTCACCTCCTCCCGGGGATACGCAGTATTTT. Residues: CASSPPPGDTQYF.